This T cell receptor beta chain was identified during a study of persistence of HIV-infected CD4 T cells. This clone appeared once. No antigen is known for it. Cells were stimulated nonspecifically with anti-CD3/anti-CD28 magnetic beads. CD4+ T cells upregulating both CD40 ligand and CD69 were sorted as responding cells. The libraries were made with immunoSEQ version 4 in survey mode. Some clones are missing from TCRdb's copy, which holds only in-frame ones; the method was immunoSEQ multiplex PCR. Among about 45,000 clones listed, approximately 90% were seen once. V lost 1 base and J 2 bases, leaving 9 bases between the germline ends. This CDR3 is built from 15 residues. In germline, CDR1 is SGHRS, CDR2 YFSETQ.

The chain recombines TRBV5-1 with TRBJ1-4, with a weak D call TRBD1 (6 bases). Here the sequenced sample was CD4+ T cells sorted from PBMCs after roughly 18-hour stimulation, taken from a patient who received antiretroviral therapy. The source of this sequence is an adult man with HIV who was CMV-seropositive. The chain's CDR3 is CASSLTGNTNEKLFF. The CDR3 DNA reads TGCGCCAGCAGCTTGACAGGGAATACTAATGAAAAACTGTTTTTT. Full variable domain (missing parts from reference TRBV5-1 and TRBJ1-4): KAGVTQTPRYLIKTRGQQVTLSCSPISGHRSVSWYQQTPGQGLQFLFEYFSETQRNKGNFPGRFSGRQFSNSRSEMNVSTLELGDSALYLCASSLTGNTNEKLFFGSGTQLSVL.